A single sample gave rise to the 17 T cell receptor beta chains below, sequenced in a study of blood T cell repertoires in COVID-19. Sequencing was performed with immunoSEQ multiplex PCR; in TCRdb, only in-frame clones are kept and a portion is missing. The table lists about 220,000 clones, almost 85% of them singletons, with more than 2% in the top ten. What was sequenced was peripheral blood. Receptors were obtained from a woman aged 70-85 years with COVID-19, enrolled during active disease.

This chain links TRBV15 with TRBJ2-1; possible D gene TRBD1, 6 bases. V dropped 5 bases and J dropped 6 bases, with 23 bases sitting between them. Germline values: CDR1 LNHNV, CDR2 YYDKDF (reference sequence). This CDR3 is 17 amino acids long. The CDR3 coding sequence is TGTGCCACCAGCCCAGATGGGGGCAGGGCGTTTTTCAATGAGCAGTTCTTC. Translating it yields CATSPDGGRAFFNEQFF.

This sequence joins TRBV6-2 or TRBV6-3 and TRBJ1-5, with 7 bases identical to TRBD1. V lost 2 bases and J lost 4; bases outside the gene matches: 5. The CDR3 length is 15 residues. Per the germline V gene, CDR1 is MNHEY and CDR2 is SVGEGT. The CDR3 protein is CASSYDRVINQPQHF. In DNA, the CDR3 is TGTGCCAGCAGTTACGACAGGGTCATTAATCAGCCCCAGCATTTT.

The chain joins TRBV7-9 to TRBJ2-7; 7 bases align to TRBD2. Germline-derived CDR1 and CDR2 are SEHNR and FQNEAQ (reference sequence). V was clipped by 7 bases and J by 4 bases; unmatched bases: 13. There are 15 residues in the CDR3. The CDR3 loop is CASIRGASGDYEQYF. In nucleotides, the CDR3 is TGTGCCAGCATCCGAGGGGCTAGCGGAGATTACGAGCAGTACTTC.

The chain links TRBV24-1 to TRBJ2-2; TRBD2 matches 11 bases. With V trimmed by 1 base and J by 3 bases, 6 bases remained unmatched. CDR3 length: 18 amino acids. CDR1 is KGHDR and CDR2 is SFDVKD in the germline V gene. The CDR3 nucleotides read TGTGCCACCAGTGATTTAGTAGCGGGGGGGCCACACACCGGGGAGCTGTTTTTT. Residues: CATSDLVAGGPHTGELFF.

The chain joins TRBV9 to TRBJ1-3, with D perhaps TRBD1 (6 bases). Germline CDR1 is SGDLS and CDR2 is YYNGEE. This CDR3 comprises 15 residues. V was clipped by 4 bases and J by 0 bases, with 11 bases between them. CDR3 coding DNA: TGTGCCAGCAGCACTCGGACAGACTCTGGAAACACCATATATTTT. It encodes CASSTRTDSGNTIYF. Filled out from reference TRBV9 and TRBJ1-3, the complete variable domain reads DSGVTQTPKHLITATGQRVTLRCSPRSGDLSVYWYQQSLDQGLQFLIQYYNGEERAKGNILERFSAQQFPDLHSELNLSSLELGDSALYFCASSTRTDSGNTIYFGEGSWLTVV.

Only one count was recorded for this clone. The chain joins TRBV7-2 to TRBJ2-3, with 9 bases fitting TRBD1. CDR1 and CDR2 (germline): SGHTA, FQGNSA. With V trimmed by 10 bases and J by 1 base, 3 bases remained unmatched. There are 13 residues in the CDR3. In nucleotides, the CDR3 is TGTGCCACCAACAGGGGGCGCACAGATACGCAGTATTTT. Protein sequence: CATNRGRTDTQYF.

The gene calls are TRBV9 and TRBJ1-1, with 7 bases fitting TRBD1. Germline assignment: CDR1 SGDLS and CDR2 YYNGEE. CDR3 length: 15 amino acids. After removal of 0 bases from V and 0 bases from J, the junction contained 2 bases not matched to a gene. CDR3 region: CASSVEGALNTEAFF. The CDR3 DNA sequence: TGTGCCAGCAGCGTAGAGGGGGCTTTGAACACTGAAGCTTTCTTT. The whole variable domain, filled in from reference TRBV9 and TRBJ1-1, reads DSGVTQTPKHLITATGQRVTLRCSPRSGDLSVYWYQQSLDQGLQFLIQYYNGEERAKGNILERFSAQQFPDLHSELNLSSLELGDSALYFCASSVEGALNTEAFFGQGTRLTVV.

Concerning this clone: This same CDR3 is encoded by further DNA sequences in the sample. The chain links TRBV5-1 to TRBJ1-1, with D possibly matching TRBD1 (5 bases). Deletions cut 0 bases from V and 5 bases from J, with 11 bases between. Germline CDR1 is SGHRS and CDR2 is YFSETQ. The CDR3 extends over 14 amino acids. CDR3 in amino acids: CASSLEQGRTEAFF. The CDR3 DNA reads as TGCGCCAGCAGCTTGGAGCAGGGAAGGACTGAAGCTTTCTTT.

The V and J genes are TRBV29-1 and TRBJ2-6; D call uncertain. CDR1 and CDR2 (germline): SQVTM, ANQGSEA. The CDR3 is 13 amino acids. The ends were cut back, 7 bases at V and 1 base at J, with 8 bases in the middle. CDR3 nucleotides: TGCAGCGCCGAGGCTTCTGGGGCCAACGTCCTGACTTTC. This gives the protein CSAEASGANVLTF.

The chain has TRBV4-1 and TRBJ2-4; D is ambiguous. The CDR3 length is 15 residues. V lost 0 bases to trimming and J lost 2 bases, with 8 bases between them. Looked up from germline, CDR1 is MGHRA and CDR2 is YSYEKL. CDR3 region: CASSQDRRSKNIQYF. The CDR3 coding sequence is TGCGCCAGCAGCCAAGATCGCAGGTCCAAAAACATTCAGTACTTC.

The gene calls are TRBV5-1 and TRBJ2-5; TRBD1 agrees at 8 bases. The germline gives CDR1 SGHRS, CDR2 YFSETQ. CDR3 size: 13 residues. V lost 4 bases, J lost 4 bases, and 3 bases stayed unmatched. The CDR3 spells CASSMDRAETQYF. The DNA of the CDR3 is TGCGCCAGCAGCATGGACAGGGCAGAGACCCAGTACTTC.

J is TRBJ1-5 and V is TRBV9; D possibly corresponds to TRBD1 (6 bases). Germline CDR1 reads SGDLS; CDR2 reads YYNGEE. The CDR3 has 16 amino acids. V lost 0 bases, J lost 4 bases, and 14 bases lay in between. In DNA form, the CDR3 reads TGTGCCAGCAGCGTAGGAACGGGGGGCGGGAATCAGCCCCAGCATTTT. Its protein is CASSVGTGGGNQPQHF.

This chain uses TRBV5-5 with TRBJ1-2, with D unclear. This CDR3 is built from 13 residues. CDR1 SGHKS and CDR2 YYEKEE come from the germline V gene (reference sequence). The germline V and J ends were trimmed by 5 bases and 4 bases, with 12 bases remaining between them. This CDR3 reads CASSLQLTYGYTF. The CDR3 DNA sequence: TGTGCCAGCAGTCTACAGCTAACCTATGGCTACACCTTC.

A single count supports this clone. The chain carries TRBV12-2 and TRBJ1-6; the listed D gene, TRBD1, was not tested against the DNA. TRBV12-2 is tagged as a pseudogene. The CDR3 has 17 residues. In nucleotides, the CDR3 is TGTGCAAGTCGCTTAAGGACAGGGAGCTCCTATAATTCACCCCTCCACTTT. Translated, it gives CASRLRTGSSYNSPLHF.

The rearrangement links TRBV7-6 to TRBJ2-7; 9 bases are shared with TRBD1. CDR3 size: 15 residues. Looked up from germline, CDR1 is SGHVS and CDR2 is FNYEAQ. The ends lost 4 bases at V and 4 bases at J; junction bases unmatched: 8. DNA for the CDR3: TGTGCCAGCAGCTCCCGAGGGGACAGGGAGTACGAGCAGTACTTC. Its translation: CASSSRGDREYEQYF. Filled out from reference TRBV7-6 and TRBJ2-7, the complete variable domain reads GAGVSQSPRYKVTKRGQDVALRCDPISGHVSLYWYRQALGQGPEFLTYFNYEAQQDKSGLPNDRFSAERPEGSISTLTIQRTEQRDSAMYRCASSSRGDREYEQYFGPGTRLTVT.

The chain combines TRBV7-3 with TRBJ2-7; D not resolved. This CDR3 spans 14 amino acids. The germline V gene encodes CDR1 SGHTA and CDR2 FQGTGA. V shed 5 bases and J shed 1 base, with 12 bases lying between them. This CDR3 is CASSVGPTSYEQYF. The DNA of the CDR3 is TGTGCCAGCAGCGTGGGCCCGACGTCCTACGAGCAGTACTTC.

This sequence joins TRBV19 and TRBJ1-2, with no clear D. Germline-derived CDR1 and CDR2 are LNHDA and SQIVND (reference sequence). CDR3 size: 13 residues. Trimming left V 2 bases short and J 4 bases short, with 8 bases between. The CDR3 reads CASSINSAYGYTF. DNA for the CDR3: TGTGCCAGTAGTATAAACAGTGCCTATGGCTACACCTTC.